Sequencing of this T cell receptor beta chain was carried out in a study of low-dose radiotherapy and immunotherapy resistance in tumors. Turning to the study itself: On an every-two-weeks schedule, patients received intravenous nivolumab 240 mg, along with ipilimumab 1 mg/kg every six weeks. Participants were given intravenous cyclophosphamide 200 mg/m2 every two weeks, one day before radiation and immunotherapy.

A remark on this clonotype: This likely stems from a read error, as it lies one base from a far larger clone.

Time point reported: before trial treatment. Alpha and beta chains were covered, as first-strand cDNA relied on TRAV- and TRBV-specific primers. TCR amplification involved 20 PCR cycles with a constant-region primer and V-primer adapter. TCRdb analysed the reads with MiXCR anew, one entry per CDR3 protein. This table has some 60,000 distinct CDR3 sequences, 26% appearing once. CDR1 and CDR2 from the germline V gene are SGHVS and FNYEAQ. The CDR3 totals 13 residues. The V end lost 6 bases, the J end lost 16 bases, and 22 bases lay between the germline ends. The material sequenced was PBMCs, taken before treatment. This receptor was obtained from a male donor with rectosigmoid adenocarcinoma. The chain carries TRBV7-6 and TRBJ2-1; the D is unclear. Written as DNA, the CDR3 is TGTGCCAGCAGTTACGGACCCCTTAGTCCTACCTTCTTC. This encodes CASSYGPLSPTFF.